The sample holds a few counts of the clone carrying this T cell receptor (beta chain). Time point here: persistent/refractory GD, antithyroid drugs over 5 years with positive TRAb. Extracted RNA from PBMCs served as the source of the TCR library. CDR3 length: 15 amino acids. The V end was cut by 3 bases, the J end by 5 bases, with 17 bases between. Germline loops: CDR1 LNHNV, CDR2 YYDKDF (reference sequence). The data are from a study of regulatory T cells in long-lasting Graves disease. Assembly of TCR beta libraries relied on iRepertoire HTBI primers together with Arm-PCR of CDR3 regions. TCRdb passed the multiplex PCR reads through MiXCR, listing each CDR3 protein once. The sample consists of 400,000 to 500,000 distinct CDR3 sequences, 20% to 25% of them appearing once.

This sample comprised peripheral blood mononuclear cells (PBMCs), obtained when the disease was refractory, from a patient treated with antithyroid drugs. V usage is TRBV15 and J usage is TRBJ2-7; D not certain. This TCR came from a female donor with Graves disease. The CDR3, as DNA: TGTGCCACCAGCAGGGGAAATGGGGTGGCGAACGAGCAGTACTTC. Encoded protein: CATSRGNGVANEQYF.